The 6 T cell receptor beta chains presented below share a single source sample, sequenced in a study of cytomegalovirus exposure and HLA in healthy donors. The PCR used 60 Vbeta and 13 Jbeta primers. Libraries were prepared by immunoSEQ multiplex PCR; TCRdb keeps only in-frame clonotypes and omits some of them. The sample has about 91,000 clones, under 75% seen once. Sample: PBMCs. These TCRs come from a female donor in good health and CMV-seronegative.

This rearrangement joins TRBV5-1 to TRBJ2-5; 7 positions match TRBD2. Germline-derived CDR1 and CDR2 are SGHRS and YFSETQ. J was trimmed by 2 bases and V by 2 bases; bases with no gene match: 3. This CDR3 has 14 amino acids. The CDR3 sequence is CASSLGTIQETQYF. CDR3 nucleotides: TGCGCCAGCAGCTTAGGGACTATTCAAGAGACCCAGTACTTC.

Concerning this clone itself: Additional DNA sequences in this sample encode the identical CDR3. J is TRBJ1-5 and V is TRBV30; no clear D. Looked up from germline, CDR1 is GTSNPN and CDR2 is SVGIG (reference sequence). Trimming removed 1 base from V and 0 bases from J, with 13 bases in between. The CDR3 runs 16 residues. CDR3 loop: CAWSEFPGGSNQPQHF. For the CDR3, the DNA is TGTGCCTGGAGTGAATTTCCCGGCGGTAGCAATCAGCCCCAGCATTTT.

The gene calls are TRBV5-1 and TRBJ2-1, with D uncertain. In germline, CDR1 is SGHRS, CDR2 YFSETQ. The V end lost 0 bases, the J end lost 7 bases, and 11 bases lay between the germline ends. The length of the CDR3 is 14 residues. The CDR3 reads CASSLVQEVNEQFF. CDR3 sequence (DNA): TGCGCCAGCAGCTTGGTTCAGGAAGTTAATGAGCAGTTCTTC.

J is TRBJ2-3 and V is TRBV12-1; the D call TRBD1 from the table was never checked on the DNA. TRBV12-1 is a pseudogene segment. The CDR3 spans 14 residues. The CDR3, as DNA: TGTGCCAGGGACCAGGACAGGGGAACAGATACGCAGTATTTT. Its translation: CARDQDRGTDTQYF.

The CDR3 nucleotides are TGTGCCAGCAGTTACACGGGAGGAGGGGATGAGCAGTTCTTC. It codes for CASSYTGGGDEQFF. The chain carries TRBV6-5 and TRBJ2-1; TRBD2 matches at 7 bases. Trimming cost V 2 bases and J 8 bases; bases outside gene matches: 6. The CDR3 length is 14 residues. The germline V gene encodes CDR1 MNHEY and CDR2 SVGAGI.

This clone appeared a single time. The chain recombines TRBV28 with TRBJ1-1; 9 positions match TRBD1. The CDR3 is 16 residues long. Germline V gene sequence: CDR1 MDHEN, CDR2 SYDVKM. V was pared by 5 bases and J by 0 bases, with 7 bases of the junction left unmatched. The CDR3 DNA follows: TGTGCCAGCAGTGCCGGGACAGGGCCTCTGAACACTGAAGCTTTCTTT. Amino acids: CASSAGTGPLNTEAFF.